One and the same sample provided the 7 T cell receptor beta chains below, sequenced in a study of beta chain features in type 1 diabetes (dated by TCRdb to 2016 to 2019). The library relied on the immunoSEQ multiplex PCR assay. All of the isolated RNA was reverse transcribed with the High Capacity cDNA Reverse Transcription Kit, so expressed TCRB transcripts were sequenced. TCRdb carries this immuneACCESS record with in-frame sequences only. Its versions omit some clonotypes, under half of them owing to an unresolved V gene in the studies checked, with the rest unexplained. The sample contains about 130,000 clones, around a tenth of them found a single time. 0.68% of the sample comes from the top ten. The sequencing input was central memory CD4+ T cells from blood. These receptors originate from a man aged 18 to 29 in good health.

CDR3 DNA: TGTGCCAGCAGCGTAGCAGGGGGCTGGGGCTACACCTTC. Protein: CASSVAGGWGYTF. The chain joins TRBV9 to TRBJ1-2; 8 bases are a match to TRBD1. The V gene end was trimmed by 0 bases and the J gene end by 8 bases; junction bases not matched to a gene: 3. The CDR3 extends over 13 amino acids. CDR1 and CDR2 from the germline V gene are SGDLS and YYNGEE.

Notes on this clone: A clone one base away is much larger, so this may be a read error. This sequence joins TRBV7-9 and TRBJ2-7, with TRBD1 matching over 7 bases. Losses at the gene ends were 5 bases for V and 6 bases for J; bases not matched to a gene: 4. Germline CDR1 and CDR2: SEHNR and FQNEAQ (reference sequence). The CDR3 loop spans 12 amino acids. CDR3 in amino acids: CASSPTGAEQYF. The CDR3 DNA reads as TGTGCCAGCAGCCCCACAGGGGCCGAGCAGTACTTC.

The chain joins TRBV2 to TRBJ2-2; D is uncertain. The germline V and J ends were trimmed by 7 bases and 5 bases, with 8 bases remaining between them. The CDR3 extends over 12 amino acids. Germline CDR1 and CDR2: SNHLY and FYNNEI. The CDR3 here is CASTAGTGELFF. Here the CDR3 DNA reads TGTGCCAGCACGGCCGGGACCGGGGAGCTGTTTTTT.

The genes are TRBV27 and TRBJ1-1; D may be TRBD1 (6 bases). V was trimmed by 4 bases and J by 6 bases, leaving 24 bases between them. The CDR3 sequence is 17 residues long. The germline V gene encodes CDR1 MNHEY and CDR2 SMNVEV (reference sequence). CDR3 sequence (DNA): TGTGCCAGCAGTTCGTATCCCGTTTCGGGACATGTAGCTGAAGCTTTCTTT. Its translation is CASSSYPVSGHVAEAFF.

V usage is TRBV27 and J usage is TRBJ2-3, with 7 bases matching TRBD1. The germline CDR1 and CDR2 sequences are MNHEY and SMNVEV (reference sequence). The junction had 9 bases not matched to a gene; V was cut back by 8 bases and J by 1 base. This CDR3 is built from 15 residues. In DNA, the CDR3 is TGTGCCAGCGGTTCTCAGGGGGTGGGCACAGATACGCAGTATTTT. It is translated as CASGSQGVGTDTQYF.

This clone was counted between two and nine times. The chain joins TRBV18 to TRBJ2-2; 10 bases are shared with TRBD2. This CDR3 is built from 18 residues. V was clipped by 0 bases and J by 3 bases; unmatched bases: 7. CDR1 KGHSH and CDR2 LQKENI come from the germline V gene. The CDR3 sequence: CASSPPVPSGGYTGELFF. CDR3 DNA: TGTGCCAGCTCACCACCGGTTCCTAGCGGGGGATACACCGGGGAGCTGTTTTTT.

This chain connects TRBV10-3 to TRBJ1-3; D is ambiguous. V was cut by 4 bases and J by 8 bases, with 6 bases left in between. Germline V gene sequence: CDR1 ENHRY, CDR2 SYGVKD. The CDR3 spans 11 residues. CDR3 sequence (DNA): TGTGCCATCAGTGGGCGGGACACCATATATTTT. As protein: CAISGRDTIYF.